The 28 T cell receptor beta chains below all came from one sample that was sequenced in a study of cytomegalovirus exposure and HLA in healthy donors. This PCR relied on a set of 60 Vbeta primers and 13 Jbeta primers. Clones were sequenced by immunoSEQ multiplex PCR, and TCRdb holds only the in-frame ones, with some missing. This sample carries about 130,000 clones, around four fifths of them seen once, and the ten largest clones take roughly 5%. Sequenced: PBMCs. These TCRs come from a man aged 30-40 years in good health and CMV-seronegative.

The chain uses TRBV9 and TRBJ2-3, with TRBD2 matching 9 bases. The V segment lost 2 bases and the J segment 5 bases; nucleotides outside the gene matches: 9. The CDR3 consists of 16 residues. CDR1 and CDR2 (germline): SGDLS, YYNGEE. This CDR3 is CASSVEGGRAVDTQYF. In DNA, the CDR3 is TGTGCCAGCAGCGTTGAAGGCGGGAGGGCCGTAGATACGCAGTATTTT.

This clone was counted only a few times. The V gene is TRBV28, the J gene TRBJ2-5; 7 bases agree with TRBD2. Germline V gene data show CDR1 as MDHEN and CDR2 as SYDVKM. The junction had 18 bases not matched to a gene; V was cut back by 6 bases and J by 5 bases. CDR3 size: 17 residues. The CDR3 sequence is CASSPGRWGVRWETQYF. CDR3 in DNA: TGTGCCAGCAGCCCCGGGAGGTGGGGGGTTAGGTGGGAGACCCAGTACTTC.

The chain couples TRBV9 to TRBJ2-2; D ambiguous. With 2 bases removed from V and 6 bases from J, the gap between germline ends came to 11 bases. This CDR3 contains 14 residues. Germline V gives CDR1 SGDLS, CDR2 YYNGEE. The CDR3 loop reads CASSVSFVSGELFF. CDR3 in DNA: TGTGCCAGCAGCGTTAGTTTTGTGTCCGGGGAGCTGTTTTTT.

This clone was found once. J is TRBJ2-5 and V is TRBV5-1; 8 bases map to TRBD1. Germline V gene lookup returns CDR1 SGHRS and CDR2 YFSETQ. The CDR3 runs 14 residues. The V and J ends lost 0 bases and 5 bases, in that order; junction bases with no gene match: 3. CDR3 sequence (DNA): TGCGCCAGCAGCTTGGCGGGACAGGAGGAGACCCAGTACTTC. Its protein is CASSLAGQEETQYF.

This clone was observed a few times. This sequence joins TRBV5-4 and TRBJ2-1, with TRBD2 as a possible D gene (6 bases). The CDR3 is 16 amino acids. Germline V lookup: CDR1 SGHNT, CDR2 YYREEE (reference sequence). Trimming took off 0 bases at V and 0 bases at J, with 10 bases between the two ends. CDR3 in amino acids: CASSLASVSSYNEQFF. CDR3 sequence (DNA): TGTGCCAGCAGCTTGGCTAGCGTCTCCTCCTACAATGAGCAGTTCTTC.

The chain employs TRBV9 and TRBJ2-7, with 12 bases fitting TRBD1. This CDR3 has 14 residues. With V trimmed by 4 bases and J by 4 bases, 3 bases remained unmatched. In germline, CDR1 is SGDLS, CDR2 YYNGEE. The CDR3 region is CASSSGQGAYEQYF. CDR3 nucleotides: TGTGCCAGCAGCTCGGGACAGGGGGCGTACGAGCAGTACTTC.

CDR3 region: CASSSHWTGGSYEQYF. The CDR3 nucleotides read TGTGCCAGCAGCTCCCACTGGACAGGGGGCAGTTACGAGCAGTACTTC. The gene calls are TRBV11-2 and TRBJ2-7; 11 nucleotides line up with TRBD1. V lost 4 bases and J lost 4; bases outside the gene matches: 9. The CDR3 sequence is 16 residues long. Per germline, CDR1 SGHAT and CDR2 FQNNGV.

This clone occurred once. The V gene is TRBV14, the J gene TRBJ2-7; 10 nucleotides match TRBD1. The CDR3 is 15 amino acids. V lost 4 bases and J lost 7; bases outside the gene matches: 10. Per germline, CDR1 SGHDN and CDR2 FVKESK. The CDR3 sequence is CASSPTRTGGGEQYF. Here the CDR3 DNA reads TGTGCCAGCAGCCCCACCAGGACAGGGGGAGGTGAGCAGTACTTC.

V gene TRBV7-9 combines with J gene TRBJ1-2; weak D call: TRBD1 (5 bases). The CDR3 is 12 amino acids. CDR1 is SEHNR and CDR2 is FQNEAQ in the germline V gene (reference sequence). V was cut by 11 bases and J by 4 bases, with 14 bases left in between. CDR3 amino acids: CALEGGAYGYTF. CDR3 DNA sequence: TGTGCCCTAGAGGGAGGGGCCTATGGCTACACCTTC.

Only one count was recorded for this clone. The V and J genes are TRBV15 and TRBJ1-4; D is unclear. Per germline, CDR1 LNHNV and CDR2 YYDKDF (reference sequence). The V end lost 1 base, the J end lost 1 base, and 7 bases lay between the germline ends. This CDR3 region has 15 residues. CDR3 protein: CATSRVPGTNEKLFF. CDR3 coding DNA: TGTGCCACCAGCAGAGTTCCGGGAACTAATGAAAAACTGTTTTTT.

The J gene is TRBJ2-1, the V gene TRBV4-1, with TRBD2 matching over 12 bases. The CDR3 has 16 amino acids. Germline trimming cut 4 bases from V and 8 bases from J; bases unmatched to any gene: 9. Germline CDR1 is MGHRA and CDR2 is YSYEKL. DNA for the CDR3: TGCGCCAGCAGCCCCCGGACTAGCGGGATTCGGGATGAGCAGTTCTTC. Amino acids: CASSPRTSGIRDEQFF.

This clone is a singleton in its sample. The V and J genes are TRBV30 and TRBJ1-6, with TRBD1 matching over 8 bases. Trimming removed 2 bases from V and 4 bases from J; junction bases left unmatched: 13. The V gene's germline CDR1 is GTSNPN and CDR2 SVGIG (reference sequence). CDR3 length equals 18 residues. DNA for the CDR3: TGTGCCTGGAGTCCACACCTGGACAGGGCTACTTATAATTCACCCCTCCACTTT. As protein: CAWSPHLDRATYNSPLHF.

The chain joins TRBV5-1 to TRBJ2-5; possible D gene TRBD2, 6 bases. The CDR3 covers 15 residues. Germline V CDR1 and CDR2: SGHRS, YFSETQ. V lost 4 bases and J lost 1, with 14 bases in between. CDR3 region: CASSPQPGLQETQYF. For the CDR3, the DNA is TGCGCCAGCAGCCCTCAACCGGGACTCCAAGAGACCCAGTACTTC.

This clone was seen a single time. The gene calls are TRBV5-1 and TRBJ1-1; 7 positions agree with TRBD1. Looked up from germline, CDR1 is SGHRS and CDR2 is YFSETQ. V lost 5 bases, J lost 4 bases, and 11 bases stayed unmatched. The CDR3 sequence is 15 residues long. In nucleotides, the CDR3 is TGCGCCAGCAGTCGACAGGGTGAGTTCGTCACTGAAGCTTTCTTT. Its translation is CASSRQGEFVTEAFF.

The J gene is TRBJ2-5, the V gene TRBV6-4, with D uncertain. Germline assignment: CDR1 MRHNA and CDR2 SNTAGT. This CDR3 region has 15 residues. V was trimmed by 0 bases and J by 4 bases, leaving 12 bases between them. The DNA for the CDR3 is TGTGCCAGCAGTGACTCGACACCCAACGCAGAGACCCAGTACTTC. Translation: CASSDSTPNAETQYF.

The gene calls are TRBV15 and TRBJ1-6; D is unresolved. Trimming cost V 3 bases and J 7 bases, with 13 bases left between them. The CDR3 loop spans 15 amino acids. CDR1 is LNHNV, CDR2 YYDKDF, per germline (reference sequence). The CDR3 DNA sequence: TGTGCCACCAGCAGCCACAAATCTAGCAATTCACCCCTCCACTTT. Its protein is CATSSHKSSNSPLHF.

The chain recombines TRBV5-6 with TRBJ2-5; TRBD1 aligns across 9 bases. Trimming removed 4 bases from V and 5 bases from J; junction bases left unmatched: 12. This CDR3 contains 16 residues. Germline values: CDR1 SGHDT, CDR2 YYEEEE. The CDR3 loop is CASSPIRTGGRETQYF. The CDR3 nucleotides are TGTGCCAGCAGCCCGATTCGAACAGGGGGCAGGGAGACCCAGTACTTC.

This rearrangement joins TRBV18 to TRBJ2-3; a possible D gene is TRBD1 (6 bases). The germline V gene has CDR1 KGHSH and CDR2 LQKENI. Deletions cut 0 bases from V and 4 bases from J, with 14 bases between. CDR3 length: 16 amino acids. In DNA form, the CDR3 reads TGTGCCAGCTCACCACCTCCAGGGGAGTCAGCAGATACGCAGTATTTT. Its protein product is CASSPPPGESADTQYF.

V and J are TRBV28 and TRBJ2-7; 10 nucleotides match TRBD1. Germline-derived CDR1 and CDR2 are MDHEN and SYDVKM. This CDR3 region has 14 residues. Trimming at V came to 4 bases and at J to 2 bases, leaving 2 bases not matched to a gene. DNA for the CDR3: TGTGCCAGCAGTTGGACAGGGGGGACCTACGAGCAGTACTTC. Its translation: CASSWTGGTYEQYF.

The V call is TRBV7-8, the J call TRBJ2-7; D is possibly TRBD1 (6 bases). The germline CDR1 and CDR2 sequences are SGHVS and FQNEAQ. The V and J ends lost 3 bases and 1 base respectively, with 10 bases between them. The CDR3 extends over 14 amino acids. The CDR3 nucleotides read TGTGCCAGCAGCTTCGGGACACCATCCTACGAGCAGTACTTC. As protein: CASSFGTPSYEQYF.

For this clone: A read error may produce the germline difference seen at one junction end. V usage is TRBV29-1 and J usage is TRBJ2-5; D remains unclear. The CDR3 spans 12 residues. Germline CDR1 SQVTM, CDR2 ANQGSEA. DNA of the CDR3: TGCAGCGGTGAAGCTCAACAGGAGACCCAGTACTTC. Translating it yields CSGEAQQETQYF.

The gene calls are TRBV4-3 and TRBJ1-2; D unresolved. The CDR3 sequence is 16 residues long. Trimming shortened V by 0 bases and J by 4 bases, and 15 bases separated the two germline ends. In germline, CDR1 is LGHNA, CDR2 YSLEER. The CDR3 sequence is CASSQESTRLGYGYTF. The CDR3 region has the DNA TGCGCCAGCAGCCAAGAGTCGACACGCCTTGGCTATGGCTACACCTTC.

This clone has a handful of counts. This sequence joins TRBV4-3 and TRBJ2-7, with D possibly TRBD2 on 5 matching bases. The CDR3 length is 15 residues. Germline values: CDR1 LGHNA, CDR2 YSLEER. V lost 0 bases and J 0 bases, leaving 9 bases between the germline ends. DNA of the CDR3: TGCGCCAGCAGCCAAGAGCGGGTCCTCTCCTACGAGCAGTACTTC. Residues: CASSQERVLSYEQYF.

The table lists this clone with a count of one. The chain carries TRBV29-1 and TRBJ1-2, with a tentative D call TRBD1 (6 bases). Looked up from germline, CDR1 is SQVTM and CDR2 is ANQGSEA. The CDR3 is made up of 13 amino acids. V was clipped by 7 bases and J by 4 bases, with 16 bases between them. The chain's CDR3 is CSDLAGGPYGYTF. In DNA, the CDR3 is TGCAGCGACCTGGCCGGGGGGCCCTATGGCTACACCTTC.

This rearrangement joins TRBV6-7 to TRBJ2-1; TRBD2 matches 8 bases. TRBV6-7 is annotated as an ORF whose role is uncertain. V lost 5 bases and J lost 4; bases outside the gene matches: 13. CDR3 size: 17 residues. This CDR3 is CASSPDAGLEGYNEQFF. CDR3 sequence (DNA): TGTGCCAGCAGTCCCGACGCGGGACTAGAGGGATACAATGAGCAGTTCTTC.

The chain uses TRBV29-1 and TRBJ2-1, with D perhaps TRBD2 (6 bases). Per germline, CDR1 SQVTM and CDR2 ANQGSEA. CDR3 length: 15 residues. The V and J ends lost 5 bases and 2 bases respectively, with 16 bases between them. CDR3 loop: CSVKWREYTYNEQFF. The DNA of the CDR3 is TGCAGCGTTAAATGGCGGGAATACACCTACAATGAGCAGTTCTTC.

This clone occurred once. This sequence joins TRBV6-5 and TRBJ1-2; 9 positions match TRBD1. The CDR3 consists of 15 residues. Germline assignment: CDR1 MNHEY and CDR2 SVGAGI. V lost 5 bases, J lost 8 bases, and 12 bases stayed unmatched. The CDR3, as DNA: TGTGCCAGCAGTACGAAATCACAGGGGGCGGGGGGCTACACCTTC. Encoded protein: CASSTKSQGAGGYTF.

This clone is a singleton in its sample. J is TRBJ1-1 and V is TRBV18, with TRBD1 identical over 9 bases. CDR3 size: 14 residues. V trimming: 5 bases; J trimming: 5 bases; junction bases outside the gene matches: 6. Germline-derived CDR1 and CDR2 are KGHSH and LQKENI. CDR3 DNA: TGTGCCAGCTCAGAGGGACAGGGTAGGACTGAAGCTTTCTTT. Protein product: CASSEGQGRTEAFF.